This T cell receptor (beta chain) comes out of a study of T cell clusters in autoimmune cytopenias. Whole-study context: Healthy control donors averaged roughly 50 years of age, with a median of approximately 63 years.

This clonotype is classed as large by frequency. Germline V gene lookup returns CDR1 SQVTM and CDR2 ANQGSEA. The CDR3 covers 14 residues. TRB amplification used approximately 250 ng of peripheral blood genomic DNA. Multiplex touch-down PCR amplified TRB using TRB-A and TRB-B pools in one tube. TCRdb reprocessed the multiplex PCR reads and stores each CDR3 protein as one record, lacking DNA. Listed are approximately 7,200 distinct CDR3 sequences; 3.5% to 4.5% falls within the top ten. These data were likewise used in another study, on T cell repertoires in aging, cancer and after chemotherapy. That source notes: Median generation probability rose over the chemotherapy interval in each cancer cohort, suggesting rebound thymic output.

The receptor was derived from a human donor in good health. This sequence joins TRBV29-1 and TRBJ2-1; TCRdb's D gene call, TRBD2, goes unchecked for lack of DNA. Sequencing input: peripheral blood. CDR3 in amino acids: CSVDRGRRYNEQFF.